A selection of T cell receptor beta chains follows, all from one sample in a study of T-cell reconstitution after alpha-beta-depleted transplantation in children. Each CDR3 protein is one row after TCRdb ran MiXCR on the PCR reads. The table shows around 480,000 distinct CDR3 sequences, with approximately 30% occurring only once. Sequenced here: PBMCs from the stem cell graft donor, sampled from the stem cell graft. The receptors stem from a human donor who donated a stem cell graft to a child with aplastic anemia. CDR3s include the opening cysteine and the closing phenylalanine or tryptophan. A D gene is named only where the DNA matches it firmly. Clone sizes are given selectively: once, few, many, or a class where the clone is expanded.

v_call: TRBV6-2/TRBV6-3
d_call: NA
j_call: TRBJ1-2
clone_size: few
cdr3_nt: TGTGCCAGCCTCTTATGGGGTAACGGCTACACCTTC
cdr3_aa: CASLLWGNGYTF

v_call: TRBV4-2
d_call: NA
j_call: TRBJ1-5
clone_size: NA
cdr3_nt: TGTGCCAGCAGCCAAGTGTCAGGGGGCAATCAGCCCCAGCATTTT
cdr3_aa: CASSQVSGGNQPQHF

v_call: TRBV14
d_call: TRBD1
j_call: TRBJ2-5
clone_size: NA
cdr3_nt: TGTGCCAGCAGCTCGGGACAGCTAGAAGAGACCCAGTACTTC
cdr3_aa: CASSSGQLEETQYF

v_call: TRBV18
d_call: NA
j_call: TRBJ2-1
clone_size: few
cdr3_nt: TGTGCCAGCTCACTGGACGGAACTCAGTACTACAATGAGCAGTTCTTC
cdr3_aa: CASSLDGTQYYNEQFF

v_call: TRBV20-1
d_call: TRBD2
j_call: TRBJ2-5
clone_size: NA
cdr3_nt: TGCAGTGCAATGACTAGCGGGGTACAAGAGACCCAGTACTTC
cdr3_aa: CSAMTSGVQETQYF

v_call: TRBV29-1
d_call: TRBD1
j_call: TRBJ2-2
clone_size: NA
cdr3_nt: TGCAGCGCCAGAAGACAGGGGGCAACCGGGGAGCTGTTTTTT
cdr3_aa: CSARRQGATGELFF

v_call: TRBV29-1
d_call: NA
j_call: TRBJ1-1
clone_size: few
cdr3_nt: TGCAGCGTTACAGTTAACACTGAAGCTTTCTTT
cdr3_aa: CSVTVNTEAFF

v_call: TRBV6-2/TRBV6-3
d_call: TRBD1
j_call: TRBJ1-5
clone_size: NA
cdr3_nt: TGTGCCAGCAGATCTCTGACAGGGCTCGATCAGCCCCAGCATTTT
cdr3_aa: CASRSLTGLDQPQHF

v_call: TRBV12-3/TRBV12-4
d_call: NA
j_call: TRBJ1-2
clone_size: NA
cdr3_nt: TGTGCCAGCAGTTTAATCGAGGGCCCCTATGGCTACACCTTC
cdr3_aa: CASSLIEGPYGYTF

v_call: TRBV29-1
d_call: TRBD1
j_call: TRBJ1-2
clone_size: few
cdr3_nt: TGCAGCGTTGAAGATCTTCCAGGGGGTGCAGATGGCTACACCTTC
cdr3_aa: CSVEDLPGGADGYTF

v_call: TRBV13
d_call: NA
j_call: TRBJ1-3
clone_size: NA
cdr3_nt: TGTGCCAGCACCCCACGCTCTGGAAACACCATATATTTT
cdr3_aa: CASTPRSGNTIYF

v_call: TRBV29-1
d_call: TRBD1
j_call: TRBJ1-2
clone_size: few
cdr3_nt: TGCAGCGTTGCCACAGGGGACTATGGCTACACCTTC
cdr3_aa: CSVATGDYGYTF

v_call: TRBV30
d_call: TRBD1
j_call: TRBJ1-6
clone_size: few
cdr3_nt: TGTGCCTGGTCGACGAAGACAGGGGGGTACTATAATTCACCCCTCCACTTT
cdr3_aa: CAWSTKTGGYYNSPLHF

v_call: TRBV7-2
d_call: NA
j_call: TRBJ2-5
clone_size: NA
cdr3_nt: TGTGCCAGCAGCTTAGGAGATTATAACCGAGAGACCCAGTACTTC
cdr3_aa: CASSLGDYNRETQYF

v_call: TRBV12-3/TRBV12-4
d_call: TRBD1
j_call: TRBJ2-6
clone_size: few
cdr3_nt: TGTGCCAGCAGTCACGGACAGGGGAAGGCTGGGGCCAACGTCCTGACTTTC
cdr3_aa: CASSHGQGKAGANVLTF

v_call: TRBV12-3/TRBV12-4
d_call: NA
j_call: TRBJ2-6
clone_size: NA
cdr3_nt: TGTGCCAGCAGTTTTCAGGGGTCTGGGGCCAACGTCCTGACTTTC
cdr3_aa: CASSFQGSGANVLTF

v_call: TRBV2
d_call: NA
j_call: TRBJ1-2
clone_size: NA
cdr3_nt: TGTGCCAGCAGTGATCGGGGGATTAGTGGCTACACCTTC
cdr3_aa: CASSDRGISGYTF

v_call: TRBV12-3/TRBV12-4
d_call: NA
j_call: TRBJ1-2
clone_size: NA
cdr3_nt: TGTGCCAGCAGTTTGGTTTTGGGCAGCCCCCTCTATGGCTACACCTTC
cdr3_aa: CASSLVLGSPLYGYTF

v_call: TRBV28
d_call: TRBD1
j_call: TRBJ2-6
clone_size: NA
cdr3_nt: TGTGCCAGCTTTGAACAGGGGTACAGTGGGGCCAACGTCCTGACTTTC
cdr3_aa: CASFEQGYSGANVLTF

v_call: TRBV6-5
d_call: TRBD2
j_call: TRBJ2-3
clone_size: NA
cdr3_nt: TGTGCCAGCAGTTGGACTAGCGGCACAGATACGCAGTATTTT
cdr3_aa: CASSWTSGTDTQYF

v_call: TRBV6-4
d_call: TRBD2
j_call: TRBJ2-1
clone_size: NA
cdr3_nt: TGTGCCAGCAGTGACCTAGCGGGTAACAATGAGCAGTTCTTC
cdr3_aa: CASSDLAGNNEQFF

v_call: TRBV29-1
d_call: NA
j_call: TRBJ2-3
clone_size: NA
cdr3_nt: TGCAGCGTTGGTAGGATTCCGGGGGACACAGATACGCAGTATTTT
cdr3_aa: CSVGRIPGDTDTQYF

v_call: TRBV10-3
d_call: NA
j_call: TRBJ2-7
clone_size: few
cdr3_nt: TGTGCCATCAGTGAACCTCAGGGAATCCCAACCTACGAGCAGTACTTC
cdr3_aa: CAISEPQGIPTYEQYF

v_call: TRBV5-1
d_call: NA
j_call: TRBJ1-2
clone_size: few
cdr3_nt: TGCGCCAGCAGCCCCGCCAGGCAAGGTGATGGCTACACCTTC
cdr3_aa: CASSPARQGDGYTF

v_call: TRBV5-1
d_call: TRBD2
j_call: TRBJ2-1
clone_size: NA
cdr3_nt: TGCGCCAGCAGCACCTCGAGGGAGGGCCGCAATGAGCAGTTCTTC
cdr3_aa: CASSTSREGRNEQFF

v_call: TRBV13
d_call: NA
j_call: TRBJ1-1
clone_size: few
cdr3_nt: TGTGCCAGCAGCCCTTTGACCGGACAGATGAACACTGAAGCTTTCTTT
cdr3_aa: CASSPLTGQMNTEAFF

v_call: TRBV27
d_call: NA
j_call: TRBJ2-7
clone_size: NA
cdr3_nt: TGTGCCAGCAGTTTAATTGGGACAAAGCCATTCTACGAGCAGTACTTC
cdr3_aa: CASSLIGTKPFYEQYF

v_call: TRBV6-1
d_call: NA
j_call: TRBJ1-5
clone_size: few
cdr3_nt: TGTGCCAGCAGTAGAGCCAGTGATAGCAATCAGCCCCAGCATTTT
cdr3_aa: CASSRASDSNQPQHF

v_call: TRBV12-3/TRBV12-4
d_call: TRBD2
j_call: TRBJ2-1
clone_size: NA
cdr3_nt: TGTGCCAGCAGTGCGGGAGCTGGCTACAATGAGCAGTTCTTC
cdr3_aa: CASSAGAGYNEQFF

v_call: TRBV4-3
d_call: TRBD1
j_call: TRBJ1-1
clone_size: NA
cdr3_nt: TGCGCCAGCAGCCAAAAGACAGGGGCGCACACTGAAGCTTTCTTT
cdr3_aa: CASSQKTGAHTEAFF

v_call: TRBV20-1
d_call: TRBD2
j_call: TRBJ2-5
clone_size: large
cdr3_nt: TGCAGTGCTAGAGGGACTAGCGGGAGTGAGACCCAGTACTTC
cdr3_aa: CSARGTSGSETQYF

v_call: TRBV20-1
d_call: NA
j_call: TRBJ1-5
clone_size: few
cdr3_nt: TGCAGTGCTAGAGATTCGAGTACAGGGAGCAATCAGCCCCAGCATTTT
cdr3_aa: CSARDSSTGSNQPQHF

v_call: TRBV30
d_call: NA
j_call: TRBJ1-1
clone_size: few
cdr3_nt: TGTGCCTGGAGTGGTGGCAGCCTGAACACTGAAGCTTTCTTT
cdr3_aa: CAWSGGSLNTEAFF

v_call: TRBV20-1
d_call: TRBD2
j_call: TRBJ2-5
clone_size: NA
cdr3_nt: TGCAGTGGTGAGCGGAGCGGGAGGGAGACCCAGTACTTC
cdr3_aa: CSGERSGRETQYF

v_call: TRBV11-3
d_call: NA
j_call: TRBJ2-1
clone_size: NA
cdr3_nt: TGTGCCAGCAGCTCGAGGGACCTTAGCTCCTACAATGAGCAGTTCTTC
cdr3_aa: CASSSRDLSSYNEQFF

v_call: TRBV9
d_call: TRBD2
j_call: TRBJ2-1
clone_size: few
cdr3_nt: TGTGCCAGCAGCCCAGGGAGCGGGAGCTCCTACAATGAGCAGTTCTTC
cdr3_aa: CASSPGSGSSYNEQFF

v_call: TRBV5-1
d_call: NA
j_call: TRBJ1-1
clone_size: few
cdr3_nt: TGCGCCAGCAGCCACTCAAATAAGAACACTGAAGCTTTCTTT
cdr3_aa: CASSHSNKNTEAFF

v_call: TRBV6-1
d_call: NA
j_call: TRBJ2-4
clone_size: few
cdr3_nt: TGTGCCAGCAGCCCGGGGTTAGCGGACATTCAGTACTTC
cdr3_aa: CASSPGLADIQYF

v_call: TRBV10-3
d_call: TRBD2
j_call: TRBJ2-1
clone_size: NA
cdr3_nt: TGTGCCATCAGTGAGTCGGGTAGCGGGAGTTTCGATGAGCAGTTCTTC
cdr3_aa: CAISESGSGSFDEQFF

v_call: TRBV6-6
d_call: NA
j_call: TRBJ1-1
clone_size: few
cdr3_nt: TGTGCCAGCATCACGGGGGGGACTGAAGCTTTCTTT
cdr3_aa: CASITGGTEAFF

v_call: TRBV20-1
d_call: NA
j_call: TRBJ2-4
clone_size: few
cdr3_nt: TGCAGTGCAAGATCGGTAGCCAAAAACATTCAGTACTTC
cdr3_aa: CSARSVAKNIQYF

v_call: TRBV7-2
d_call: NA
j_call: TRBJ1-6
clone_size: NA
cdr3_nt: TGTGCCAGCAGCTTAGCGCGAAGGGATAGGGGTTCACCCCTCCACTTT
cdr3_aa: CASSLARRDRGSPLHF

v_call: TRBV7-2
d_call: TRBD2
j_call: TRBJ2-5
clone_size: NA
cdr3_nt: TGTGCCAGCAGCCGGGAGCGGGGAGGAGAGACCCAGTACTTC
cdr3_aa: CASSRERGGETQYF